A selection of T cell receptor beta chains follows, all from one sample in a study of CD8 T cells in ankylosing spondylitis. Each CDR3 protein is one row after TCRdb ran MiXCR on the 5' RACE reads. Here the sample spans just under 550,000 distinct CDR3 sequences, about 13% being singletons. The specimen was blood, either unsorted or a sorted T cell fraction (not recorded which). All receptors derive from a male donor with ankylosing spondylitis. CDR3s include the opening cysteine and the closing phenylalanine or tryptophan. The order of the fields is J gene, clone size, CDR3 length, V gene, CDR3 protein. Rows give clone size only sometimes, using once, few, many, or a class for an expanded clone.

j_call: TRBJ2-1; clone_size: many; cdr3_length: 16; v_call: TRBV12-3/TRBV12-4; cdr3_aa: CASSSLSGRDYNEQFF
j_call: TRBJ1-2; clone_size: few; cdr3_length: 15; v_call: TRBV14; cdr3_aa: CASSQLGTANYGYTF
j_call: TRBJ1-1; clone_size: few; cdr3_length: 15; v_call: TRBV6-2/TRBV6-3; cdr3_aa: CASSRADGLNTEAFF
j_call: TRBJ1-5; clone_size: many; cdr3_length: 14; v_call: TRBV4-1; cdr3_aa: CASSQAGGNQPQHF
j_call: TRBJ2-2; clone_size: medium-sized; cdr3_length: 16; v_call: TRBV12-3/TRBV12-4; cdr3_aa: CASSRQAPRGTGELFF
j_call: TRBJ2-5; clone_size: -; cdr3_length: 13; v_call: TRBV12-3/TRBV12-4; cdr3_aa: CASCWGLRETQYF
j_call: TRBJ1-2; clone_size: few; cdr3_length: 13; v_call: TRBV29-1; cdr3_aa: CSGGGQGNYGYTF
j_call: TRBJ2-2; clone_size: many; cdr3_length: 16; v_call: TRBV12-3/TRBV12-4; cdr3_aa: CASSPTGTMNTGELFF
j_call: TRBJ1-6; clone_size: many; cdr3_length: 13; v_call: TRBV5-1; cdr3_aa: CASSLGGDSPLHF
j_call: TRBJ2-7; clone_size: -; cdr3_length: 15; v_call: TRBV25-1; cdr3_aa: CASSEAGGRDYEQYF
j_call: TRBJ1-1; clone_size: few; cdr3_length: 14; v_call: TRBV5-1; cdr3_aa: CASSLSGALTEAFF
j_call: TRBJ2-3; clone_size: many; cdr3_length: 16; v_call: TRBV20-1; cdr3_aa: CSAFLGTSRSTDTQYF
j_call: TRBJ1-4; clone_size: few; cdr3_length: 16; v_call: TRBV5-1; cdr3_aa: CASSPSAAVIGEKLFF
j_call: TRBJ2-1; clone_size: -; cdr3_length: 12; v_call: TRBV3-1; cdr3_aa: CASSHSGHEQFF
j_call: TRBJ2-2; clone_size: few; cdr3_length: 15; v_call: TRBV11-1; cdr3_aa: CASSLTSGYTGELFF
j_call: TRBJ2-5; clone_size: -; cdr3_length: 15; v_call: TRBV20-1; cdr3_aa: CSALSGGGPQETQYF
j_call: TRBJ2-1; clone_size: few; cdr3_length: 15; v_call: TRBV20-1; cdr3_aa: CSARDRSGRVGEQFF
j_call: TRBJ1-1; clone_size: few; cdr3_length: 13; v_call: TRBV20-1; cdr3_aa: CSAREHENTEAFF
j_call: TRBJ2-2; clone_size: -; cdr3_length: 14; v_call: TRBV5-4; cdr3_aa: CASSYRLATGELFF
j_call: TRBJ2-7; clone_size: -; cdr3_length: 13; v_call: TRBV15; cdr3_aa: CATSRVHLYEQYF
j_call: TRBJ1-2; clone_size: few; cdr3_length: 13; v_call: TRBV13; cdr3_aa: CASSPDGQYGYTF
j_call: TRBJ2-4; clone_size: few; cdr3_length: 15; v_call: TRBV5-1; cdr3_aa: CASSPGTQAKNIQYF
j_call: TRBJ2-1; clone_size: few; cdr3_length: 15; v_call: TRBV5-1; cdr3_aa: CASSLYGVRSNEQFF
j_call: TRBJ2-5; clone_size: -; cdr3_length: 17; v_call: TRBV19; cdr3_aa: CASSRGGVAGVRETQYF
j_call: TRBJ2-2; clone_size: many; cdr3_length: 16; v_call: TRBV11-2; cdr3_aa: CASSSRTSGLTGELFF
j_call: TRBJ2-1; clone_size: many; cdr3_length: 13; v_call: TRBV5-1; cdr3_aa: CASSLAQYNEQFF
j_call: TRBJ1-5; clone_size: few; cdr3_length: 13; v_call: TRBV20-1; cdr3_aa: CSARESGDQPQHF
j_call: TRBJ2-3; clone_size: many; cdr3_length: 15; v_call: TRBV12-3/TRBV12-4; cdr3_aa: CASSLDSGRTDTQYF
j_call: TRBJ2-1; clone_size: many; cdr3_length: 14; v_call: TRBV12-3/TRBV12-4; cdr3_aa: CASRRDNGDNEQFF
j_call: TRBJ2-1; clone_size: few; cdr3_length: 15; v_call: TRBV3-1; cdr3_aa: CASSLGTPGRNEQFF
j_call: TRBJ2-7; clone_size: few; cdr3_length: 13; v_call: TRBV7-9; cdr3_aa: CASSLFGSYEQYF
j_call: TRBJ2-2; clone_size: few; cdr3_length: 16; v_call: TRBV9; cdr3_aa: CASSVAASQNTGELFF
j_call: TRBJ2-3; clone_size: -; cdr3_length: 14; v_call: TRBV4-2; cdr3_aa: CASSRGRVTDTQYF
j_call: TRBJ2-7; clone_size: once; cdr3_length: 13; v_call: TRBV5-6; cdr3_aa: CASSPGVGYEQYF
j_call: TRBJ2-7; clone_size: many; cdr3_length: 12; v_call: TRBV29-1; cdr3_aa: CSVETASYEQYF
j_call: TRBJ2-7; clone_size: -; cdr3_length: 14; v_call: TRBV29-1; cdr3_aa: CSVETASGPYEQYF
j_call: TRBJ2-2; clone_size: few; cdr3_length: 16; v_call: TRBV5-1; cdr3_aa: CASSLVALRDTGELFF
j_call: TRBJ2-3; clone_size: few; cdr3_length: 18; v_call: TRBV5-1; cdr3_aa: CASSLKGTSTLDTDTQYF
j_call: TRBJ1-1; clone_size: few; cdr3_length: 14; v_call: TRBV27; cdr3_aa: CASSFLGAYTEAFF
j_call: TRBJ2-7; clone_size: -; cdr3_length: 13; v_call: TRBV7-8; cdr3_aa: CASSLGLASEQYF
j_call: TRBJ2-7; clone_size: few; cdr3_length: 13; v_call: TRBV5-4; cdr3_aa: CASTPRGNREQYF
j_call: TRBJ1-4; clone_size: few; cdr3_length: 15; v_call: TRBV4-2; cdr3_aa: CASSQERGKWEKLFF
j_call: TRBJ2-2; clone_size: many; cdr3_length: 12; v_call: TRBV24-1; cdr3_aa: CATSVSTGELFF
j_call: TRBJ1-1; clone_size: -; cdr3_length: 14; v_call: TRBV9; cdr3_aa: CASSVAPDRAEAFF
j_call: TRBJ2-4; clone_size: -; cdr3_length: 13; v_call: TRBV7-2; cdr3_aa: CASGSVTKNIQYF
j_call: TRBJ1-5; clone_size: many; cdr3_length: 13; v_call: TRBV5-6; cdr3_aa: CASSGGKDQPQHF
j_call: TRBJ2-1; clone_size: many; cdr3_length: 15; v_call: TRBV24-1; cdr3_aa: CATTPGGSGYNEQFF
j_call: TRBJ2-3; clone_size: few; cdr3_length: 13; v_call: TRBV29-1; cdr3_aa: CSVGRQGADTQYF
j_call: TRBJ1-1; clone_size: -; cdr3_length: 13; v_call: TRBV11-3; cdr3_aa: CASSKERGTEAFF
j_call: TRBJ2-1; clone_size: few; cdr3_length: 16; v_call: TRBV10-2; cdr3_aa: CASSESGGRGYNEQFF
j_call: TRBJ2-3; clone_size: few; cdr3_length: 13; v_call: TRBV18; cdr3_aa: CASSPSTGDTQYF